The rows below give T cell receptor beta chains drawn from one sample of a study of shared T cell receptors in the human thymus. Libraries were prepared by immunoSEQ multiplex PCR; TCRdb keeps only in-frame clonotypes and omits some of them. The table has approximately 580,000 clones, approximately 80% seen once; the top ten hold 0.013%. These data also formed part of another study, on human thymus T cells.

The sequenced material came from thymocytes. The receptor set was obtained from a boy younger than two with a congenital heart defect. CDR3s include the opening cysteine and the closing phenylalanine or tryptophan. A D gene is named only where the DNA matches it firmly. A clone size is listed for some rows: how often the clone was seen (once, few, many), or a class if it is expanded.

TRBJ2-4	TRBV9	NA	NA	CASSVGLAKNIQYF	TGTGCCAGCAGCGTTGGGCTAGCCAAAAACATTCAGTACTTC
TRBJ1-2	TRBV7-9	NA	NA	CASSLGSGLPHGYTF	TGTGCCAGCAGCTTAGGGTCAGGGTTACCCCATGGCTACACCTTC
TRBJ2-6	TRBV5-5	NA	TRBD1	CASSSLTGAGANVLTF	TGTGCCAGCAGCTCCCTAACAGGGGCTGGGGCCAACGTCCTGACTTTC
TRBJ1-1	TRBV18	NA	NA	CASSRGGTEAFF	TGTGCCAGCTCACGAGGGGGTACTGAAGCTTTCTTT
TRBJ2-2	TRBV10-3	NA	TRBD2	CAISESRRTSGRAAGELFF	TGTGCCATCAGTGAGTCCCGGAGGACTAGCGGGAGGGCCGCCGGGGAGCTGTTTTTT
TRBJ2-3	TRBV29-1	NA	NA	CSVGLLRGKGTDTQYF	TGCAGCGTTGGACTACTGAGGGGGAAGGGCACAGATACGCAGTATTTT
TRBJ2-6	TRBV6-1	NA	NA	CASSEMRVGGANVLTF	TGTGCCAGCAGTGAAATGAGGGTGGGAGGGGCCAACGTCCTGACTTTC
TRBJ1-2	TRBV4-1	NA	NA	CASSRIRTEDYGYTF	TGCGCCAGCAGCCGAATACGGACAGAAGACTATGGCTACACCTTC
TRBJ1-2	TRBV5-4	NA	NA	CASSRGGASGYTF	TGTGCCAGCAGCCGGGGGGGGGCCTCTGGCTACACCTTC
TRBJ1-2	TRBV4-3	NA	TRBD1	CASSQGTGIVSGYTF	TGCGCCAGCAGCCAAGGGACAGGGATAGTCTCTGGCTACACCTTC
TRBJ2-7	TRBV7-2	NA	NA	CASSVHGTPSYEQYF	TGTGCCAGCAGTGTCCACGGGACACCGAGCTACGAGCAGTACTTC
TRBJ2-4	TRBV5-4	NA	TRBD1	CASSLGPGQRGNIQYF	TGTGCCAGCAGCTTGGGACCGGGACAGAGGGGAAACATTCAGTACTTC
TRBJ2-7	TRBV10-3	NA	TRBD1	CAMGEGGPYEQYF	TGTGCCATGGGGGAAGGGGGCCCCTACGAGCAGTACTTC
TRBJ1-2	TRBV19	NA	NA	CASSRQPGDSYTF	TGTGCCAGTAGTAGGCAGCCCGGGGATAGCTACACCTTC
TRBJ2-7	TRBV30	NA	TRBD1	CAWRARQGPPDEQYF	TGTGCCTGGAGGGCACGACAGGGGCCACCTGACGAGCAGTACTTC
TRBJ2-7	TRBV6-1	NA	NA	CASSERSGEARQYF	TGTGCCAGCAGTGAAAGGTCCGGCGAGGCGAGGCAGTACTTC
TRBJ1-4	TRBV28	NA	NA	CASSFYRTTNEKLFF	TGTGCCAGCAGTTTCTACAGAACAACTAATGAAAAACTGTTTTTT
TRBJ1-4	TRBV4-2	NA	NA	CASSLTVLNEKLFF	TGTGCCAGCAGCCTTACAGTATTGAATGAAAAACTGTTTTTT
TRBJ2-2	TRBV4-3	NA	TRBD1	CASSPTTTGTGDTGELFF	TGCGCCAGCAGCCCCACTACTACCGGGACAGGGGACACCGGGGAGCTGTTTTTT
TRBJ1-1	TRBV6-5	NA	NA	CASSFRDRPMNTEAFF	TGTGCCAGCAGTTTCCGCGACAGGCCCATGAACACTGAAGCTTTCTTT
TRBJ1-2	TRBV15	NA	TRBD1	CATSRYAWTGGLSYGYTF	TGTGCCACCAGCCGTTATGCCTGGACAGGGGGCTTGAGCTATGGCTACACCTTC
TRBJ2-7	TRBV5-1	once	TRBD1	CASSRQGPYYEQYF	TGCGCCAGCAGTCGACAGGGGCCCTACTACGAGCAGTACTTC
TRBJ2-3	TRBV6-5	few	NA	CASSYSIQGGPDTQYF	TGTGCCAGCAGTTACTCGATCCAGGGGGGACCAGATACGCAGTATTTT
TRBJ2-7	TRBV15	NA	TRBD2	CATSSRTSGNYEQYF	TGTGCCACCAGCAGCAGGACTAGCGGGAACTACGAGCAGTACTTC
TRBJ1-1	TRBV30	NA	TRBD1	CAWTHTGGLNTEAFF	TGTGCCTGGACCCACACAGGGGGATTGAACACTGAAGCTTTCTTT
TRBJ2-3	TRBV15	NA	NA	CATSPRALLRGTQYF	TGTGCCACCAGCCCTCGGGCCTTGCTGAGGGGGACGCAGTATTTT
TRBJ1-2	TRBV28	once	NA	CATRRDYGYTF	TGTGCCACCCGACGGGACTATGGCTACACCTTC
TRBJ2-7	TRBV4-1	few	TRBD2	CASSPRGGSDYEQYF	TGCGCCAGCAGTCCCCGGGGGGGTAGCGACTACGAGCAGTACTTC
TRBJ1-1	TRBV19	NA	NA	CASSTRPGYTEAFF	TGTGCCAGTAGTACACGGCCGGGGTACACTGAAGCTTTCTTT
TRBJ2-5	TRBV7-2	NA	TRBD2	CASSYLAGGQETQYF	TGTGCCAGCAGCTACCTAGCGGGAGGGCAAGAGACCCAGTACTTC
TRBJ1-1	TRBV4-1	NA	NA	CASSQGNRALNTEAFF	TGCGCCAGCAGCCAAGGGAACAGGGCTTTGAACACTGAAGCTTTCTTT
TRBJ2-2	TRBV6-6	NA	TRBD1	CASSSTRGREHGELFF	TGTGCCAGCAGTTCAACCAGGGGGCGCGAGCACGGGGAGCTGTTTTTT
TRBJ2-1	TRBV4-2	NA	TRBD2	CASSQDGLAGELNEQFF	TGTGCCAGCAGCCAAGACGGCCTAGCGGGGGAGCTCAATGAGCAGTTCTTC
TRBJ2-1	TRBV21-1	NA	NA	CASSKGGSDSYNEQFF	TGTGCCAGCAGCAAAGGGGGCTCGGATTCCTACAATGAGCAGTTCTTC
TRBJ2-1	TRBV14	once	NA	CASSQGLAGVSYNEQFF	TGTGCCAGCAGCCAAGGGCTAGCAGGGGTTTCCTACAATGAGCAGTTCTTC
TRBJ2-7	TRBV5-4	NA	TRBD2	CASSLVGRGPYEQYF	TGTGCCAGCAGCTTGGTCGGGAGGGGACCATACGAGCAGTACTTC
TRBJ2-3	TRBV5-1	NA	TRBD2	CASRRTSDSDTQYF	TGCGCCAGCAGGAGGACTAGCGATTCAGATACGCAGTATTTT
TRBJ2-5	TRBV19	NA	NA	CASSIDSQETQYF	TGTGCCAGTAGTATAGACAGCCAAGAGACCCAGTACTTC
TRBJ2-2	TRBV28	NA	TRBD1	CASSCSGTGEVNTGELFF	TGTGCCAGCAGTTGCTCCGGGACAGGGGAGGTGAACACCGGGGAGCTGTTTTTT
TRBJ2-5	TRBV30	NA	NA	CAWSVRGRDSGETQYF	TGTGCCTGGAGTGTAAGGGGGCGGGACTCGGGGGAGACCCAGTACTTC
TRBJ2-1	TRBV30	NA	TRBD2	CAWSPGTRGNEQFF	TGTGCCTGGAGTCCCGGGACTAGAGGTAATGAGCAGTTCTTC
TRBJ2-7	TRBV11-2	NA	TRBD2	CASSLRTSGTVYEQYF	TGTGCCAGCAGCCTACGGACTAGCGGGACTGTCTACGAGCAGTACTTC
TRBJ2-6	TRBV19	few	TRBD1	CASSVGQGTSGANVLTF	TGTGCCAGTAGTGTGGGACAGGGGACCTCTGGGGCCAACGTCCTGACTTTC
TRBJ2-5	TRBV6-5	once	NA	CASRESQRKQETQYF	TGTGCCAGCAGGGAATCTCAGCGGAAGCAAGAGACCCAGTACTTC
TRBJ2-1	TRBV6-6	NA	TRBD2	CASSYGGLAGVNEQFF	TGTGCCAGCAGTTACGGGGGACTAGCGGGAGTCAATGAGCAGTTCTTC
TRBJ2-3	TRBV4-3	few	TRBD2	CASSQETSGSTDTQYF	TGCGCCAGCAGCCAAGAGACTAGCGGTAGCACAGATACGCAGTATTTT
TRBJ1-5	TRBV5-6	NA	NA	CASSFRGGQPQHF	TGTGCCAGCAGCTTTCGGGGAGGTCAGCCCCAGCATTTT
TRBJ1-1	TRBV21-1	NA	NA	CASSKGEQGPIEAFF	TGTGCCAGCAGCAAAGGGGAACAGGGCCCGATTGAAGCTTTCTTT
TRBJ2-1	TRBV7-9	once	NA	CASSPRPGVRPNEQFF	TGTGCCAGCAGCCCGAGGCCGGGAGTTCGTCCCAATGAGCAGTTCTTC
TRBJ2-7	TRBV4-3	NA	TRBD2	CASSQGASRERGYEQYF	TGCGCCAGCAGCCAAGGGGCCTCGCGGGAGCGTGGTTACGAGCAGTACTTC
TRBJ2-1	TRBV12-5	NA	TRBD1	CASGLRDRVDEQFF	TGTGCTAGTGGTTTGCGGGACAGGGTAGATGAGCAGTTCTTC
TRBJ2-1	TRBV11-3	NA	TRBD2	CASSLGGLAGSVEQFF	TGTGCCAGCAGCTTAGGAGGGCTAGCGGGATCGGTTGAGCAGTTCTTC
TRBJ1-2	TRBV28	NA	TRBD1	CASSFRDRERDHSKGYTF	TGTGCCAGCAGTTTCAGGGACAGGGAAAGGGACCACTCAAAGGGCTACACCTTC